This T cell receptor beta chain was captured by sequencing in a study of control samples from healthy donors and cancer patients. Method: immunoSEQ multiplex PCR; TCRdb's copy keeps in-frame clones and lacks some. The data show roughly 150,000 clones, with about 90% seen just once and more than 1.5% held by the top ten. V lost 5 bases to trimming and J lost 5 bases, with 19 bases between them. From germline, CDR1 is MDHEN and CDR2 SYDVKM. The CDR3 is made up of 15 amino acids. The clonotype comes from a man aged 18 to 29 in good health. The sequenced material came from blood. This chain connects TRBV28 to TRBJ2-7, with D possibly being TRBD1 (6 bases). In DNA, the CDR3 is TGTGCCAGCAGTCAGTACAGGGCAGCCGTGGACGAGCAGTACTTC. It is translated as CASSQYRAAVDEQYF. The complete variable domain, with remaining parts taken from reference TRBV28 and TRBJ2-7, reads DVKVTQSSRYLVKRTGEKVFLECVQDMDHENMFWYRQDPGLGLRLIYFSYDVKMKEKGDIPEGYSVSREKKERFSLILESASTNQTSMYLCASSQYRAAVDEQYFGPGTRLTVT.